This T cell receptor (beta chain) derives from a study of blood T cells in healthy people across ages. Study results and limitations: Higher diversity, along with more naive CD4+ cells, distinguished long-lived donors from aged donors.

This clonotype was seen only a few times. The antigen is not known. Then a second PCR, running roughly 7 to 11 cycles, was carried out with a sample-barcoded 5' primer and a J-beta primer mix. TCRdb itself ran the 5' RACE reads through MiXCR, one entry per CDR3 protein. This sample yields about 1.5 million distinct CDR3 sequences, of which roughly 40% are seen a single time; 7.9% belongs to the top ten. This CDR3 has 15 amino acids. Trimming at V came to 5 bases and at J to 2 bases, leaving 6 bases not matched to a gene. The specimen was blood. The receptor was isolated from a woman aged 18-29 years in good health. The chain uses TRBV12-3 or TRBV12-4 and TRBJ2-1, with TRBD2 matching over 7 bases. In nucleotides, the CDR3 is TGTGCCAGCAGTAAGCGGGAAGCTCCCTACAATGAGCAGTTCTTC. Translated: CASSKREAPYNEQFF.